The 8 T cell receptor beta chains given below trace back to one sample, sequenced in a study of T-cell memory formation after mild COVID-19. In TCRdb, the 5' RACE reads were re-called with MiXCR into one record per CDR3 protein. This table has 250,000 to 400,000 distinct CDR3 sequences, around an eighth appearing once. The sequenced sample consisted of PBMCs or a T cell subset sorted from them (not recorded which). These receptors originate from a man aged 18 to 30 who had mild COVID-19 (a few samples of this study predate the infection). Cell type and time point are not known.

This clonotype was observed a handful of times. For the CDR3, the DNA is TGTGCCAGTAGTTCCGACTTTCAGGGGTACGCCGCCACGCAGTATTTT. Amino acid sequence: CASSSDFQGYAATQYF. The chain links TRBV19 to TRBJ2-3; D is possibly TRBD1 (6 bases). The CDR3 has 16 amino acids. The V end was cut by 5 bases, the J end by 9 bases, with 24 bases between. Germline V gene data show CDR1 as LNHDA and CDR2 as SQIVND (reference sequence).

The V call is TRBV15, the J call TRBJ2-2; possibly TRBD1 or TRBD2 for D (5 bases each). In germline, CDR1 is LNHNV, CDR2 YYDKDF (reference sequence). Trimming took 3 bases from V and 4 from J, leaving 15 bases between them. The CDR3 contains 16 residues. This chain's CDR3 is CATSRGDRAGTGELFF. The DNA of the CDR3 is TGTGCCACCAGCAGGGGGGACCGCGCGGGCACCGGGGAGCTGTTTTTT.

A few counts support this clonotype. A read error is possible here, since a much larger clone lies one base away. The chain recombines TRBV5-1 with TRBJ2-5, with 9 bases aligning to TRBD1. This CDR3 region has 14 residues. In germline, CDR1 is SGHRS, CDR2 YFSETQ. V trimming: 3 bases; J trimming: 4 bases; junction bases outside the gene matches: 4. The CDR3 DNA follows: TGCGCCAGCAGCTCCGAGACAGGGGGAGAGACCCAGTACTTC. As protein: CASSSETGGETQYF. Full variable domain (remainder filled in from reference TRBV5-1 and TRBJ2-5): KAGVTQTPRYLIKTRGQQVTLSCSPISGHRSVSWYQQTPGQGLQFLFEYFSETQRNKGNFPGRFSGRQFSNSRSEMNVSTLELGDSALYLCASSSETGGETQYFGPGTRLLVL.

V and J are TRBV4-1 and TRBJ1-2; TRBD1 aligns across 7 bases. The germline CDR1 and CDR2 sequences are MGHRA and YSYEKL. V gave up 4 bases and J gave up 4 bases; unmatched junction bases: 9. The CDR3 contains 15 residues. CDR3 DNA sequence: TGCGCCAGCAGCCCGGGGGTACAGGGGATCTATGGCTACACCTTC. This codes for CASSPGVQGIYGYTF.

This chain links TRBV12-3 or TRBV12-4 with TRBJ1-3; 7 bases map to TRBD1. This CDR3 is built from 15 residues. The ends lost 6 bases at V and 4 bases at J; junction bases unmatched: 9. For the CDR3, the DNA is TGTGCCAGCAGCCTCGACAGGGCGTGGGGAAACACCATATATTTT. Its translation: CASSLDRAWGNTIYF.

A few counts support this clonotype. J is TRBJ2-5 and V is TRBV12-5; 7 nucleotides line up with TRBD1. The CDR3 sequence is 15 residues long. Germline loops: CDR1 LGHNT, CDR2 FRNRAP. Losses at the gene ends were 4 bases for V and 5 bases for J; bases not matched to a gene: 10. Here the CDR3 DNA reads TGTGCTAGTGGTTGGGGGACAGCCCCCAGTGAGACCCAGTACTTC. This translates into CASGWGTAPSETQYF.

This clonotype has just a few counts. V usage is TRBV10-2 and J usage is TRBJ2-7; no clear D gene. V shed 7 bases and J shed 4 bases, with 11 bases lying between them. Germline lookup yields CDR1 WSHSY and CDR2 SAAADI. This CDR3 has 12 amino acids. DNA of the CDR3: TGCGCCAGCATATCACCCGCTTACGAGCAGTACTTC. It is translated as CASISPAYEQYF.

This clonotype occurred a few times. V gene TRBV11-2 combines with J gene TRBJ2-1, with 9 bases identical to TRBD1. V shed 8 bases and J 9 bases; nucleotides not matched to a gene: 17. There are 16 residues in the CDR3. The V gene's germline CDR1 is SGHAT and CDR2 FQNNGV. The CDR3 reads CASALPGQGLQGEQFF. CDR3 DNA: TGTGCCAGCGCGTTACCGGGACAGGGCCTCCAGGGTGAGCAGTTCTTC.